This TCR beta chain stems from a study of post-analysis software for immune sequencing data. General study results and limits: Diversity measured as normalized Chao1 was significantly lower in multiple sclerosis patients than in controls. In patients, TRBV5-6, TRBV5-1 and TRBV20-1 belonged to four or five TRBV segments found more frequently than in controls.

Prepared libraries of TCR beta cDNA carried unique molecular identifiers. TCRdb called the PCR reads again in MiXCR, with one record for every CDR3 protein. Among about 200,000 distinct CDR3 sequences, 29% were seen once, and the ten largest hold roughly 3.4%. Trimming cost V 4 bases and J 7 bases; bases outside gene matches: 4. Germline CDR1 is SGHRS and CDR2 is YFSETQ. This CDR3 has 14 residues. Worth noting for this clonotype: The antigen is not known. A much bigger clone sits one base away, suggesting this may be a read error.

The TCR comes from a girl aged 2 to 17 with multiple sclerosis. The sample comprised blood. This rearrangement joins TRBV5-1 to TRBJ1-5; 11 bases line up with TRBD1. This chain's CDR3 is CASSRGQGGQPQHF. The CDR3 nucleotides read TGCGCCAGCAGCCGGGGACAGGGGGGGCAGCCCCAGCATTTT.